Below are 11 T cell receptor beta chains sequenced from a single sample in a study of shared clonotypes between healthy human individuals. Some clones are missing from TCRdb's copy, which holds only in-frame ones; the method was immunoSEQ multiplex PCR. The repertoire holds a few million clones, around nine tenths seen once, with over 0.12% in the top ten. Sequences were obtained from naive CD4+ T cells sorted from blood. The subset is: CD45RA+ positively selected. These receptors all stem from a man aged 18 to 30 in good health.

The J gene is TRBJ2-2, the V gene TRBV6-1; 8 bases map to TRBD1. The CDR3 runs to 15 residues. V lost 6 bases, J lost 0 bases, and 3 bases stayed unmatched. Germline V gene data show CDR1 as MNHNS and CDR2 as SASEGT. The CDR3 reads CASRIQGANTGELFF. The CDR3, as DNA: TGTGCCAGCAGAATACAGGGGGCGAACACCGGGGAGCTGTTTTTT.

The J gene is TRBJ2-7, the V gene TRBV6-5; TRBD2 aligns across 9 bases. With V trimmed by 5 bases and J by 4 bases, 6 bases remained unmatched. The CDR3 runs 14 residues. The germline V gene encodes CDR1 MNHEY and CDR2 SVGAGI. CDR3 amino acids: CASSPGTSQYEQYF. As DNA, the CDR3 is TGTGCCAGCAGTCCCGGGACTAGCCAGTACGAGCAGTACTTC.

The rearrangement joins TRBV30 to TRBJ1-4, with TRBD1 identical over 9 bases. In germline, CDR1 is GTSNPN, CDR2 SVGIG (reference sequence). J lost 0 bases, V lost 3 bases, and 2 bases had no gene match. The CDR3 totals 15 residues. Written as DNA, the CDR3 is TGTGCCTGGAGGGGACAGGGATCAACTAATGAAAAACTGTTTTTT. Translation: CAWRGQGSTNEKLFF.

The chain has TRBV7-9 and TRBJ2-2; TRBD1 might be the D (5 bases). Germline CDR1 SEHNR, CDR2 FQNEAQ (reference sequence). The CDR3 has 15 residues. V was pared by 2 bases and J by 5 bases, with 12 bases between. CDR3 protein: CASSLTQAGTGELFF. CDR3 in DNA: TGTGCCAGCAGCTTAACCCAGGCAGGGACCGGGGAGCTGTTTTTT.

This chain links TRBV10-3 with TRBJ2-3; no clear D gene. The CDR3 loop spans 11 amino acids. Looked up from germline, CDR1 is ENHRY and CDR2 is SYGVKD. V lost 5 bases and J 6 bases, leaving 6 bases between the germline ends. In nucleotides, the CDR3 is TGTGCCATCAGTTCGGTGGATACGCAGTATTTT. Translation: CAISSVDTQYF.

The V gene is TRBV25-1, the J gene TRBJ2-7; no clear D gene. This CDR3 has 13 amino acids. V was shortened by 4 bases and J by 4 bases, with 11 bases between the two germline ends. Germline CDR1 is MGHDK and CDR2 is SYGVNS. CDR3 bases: TGTGCCAGCAGTGCCCTGGTTGGATACGAGCAGTACTTC. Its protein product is CASSALVGYEQYF.

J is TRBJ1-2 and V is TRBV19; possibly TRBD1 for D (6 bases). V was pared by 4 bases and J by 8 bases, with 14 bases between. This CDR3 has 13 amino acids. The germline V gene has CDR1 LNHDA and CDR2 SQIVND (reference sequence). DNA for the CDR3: TGTGCCAGTAGTACTCAGGACAGATACGGCTACACCTTC. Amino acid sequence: CASSTQDRYGYTF.

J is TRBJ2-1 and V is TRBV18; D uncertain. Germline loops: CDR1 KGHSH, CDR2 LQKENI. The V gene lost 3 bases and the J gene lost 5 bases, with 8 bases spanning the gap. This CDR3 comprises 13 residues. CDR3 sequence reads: CASSPDLDNEQFF. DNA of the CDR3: TGTGCCAGCTCACCCGACCTCGACAATGAGCAGTTCTTC.

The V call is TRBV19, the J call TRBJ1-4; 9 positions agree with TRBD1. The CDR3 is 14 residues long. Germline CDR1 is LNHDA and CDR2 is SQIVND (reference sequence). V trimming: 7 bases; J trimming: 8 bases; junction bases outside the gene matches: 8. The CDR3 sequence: CASTGTGGWEKLFF. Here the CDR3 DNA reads TGTGCCAGTACGGGAACAGGGGGCTGGGAAAAACTGTTTTTT.

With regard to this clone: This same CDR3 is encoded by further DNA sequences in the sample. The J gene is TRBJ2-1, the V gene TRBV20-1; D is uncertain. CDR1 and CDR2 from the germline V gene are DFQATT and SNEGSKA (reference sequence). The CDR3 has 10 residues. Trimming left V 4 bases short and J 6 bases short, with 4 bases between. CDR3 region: CSAIGNEQFF. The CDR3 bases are TGCAGTGCTATTGGCAATGAGCAGTTCTTC.

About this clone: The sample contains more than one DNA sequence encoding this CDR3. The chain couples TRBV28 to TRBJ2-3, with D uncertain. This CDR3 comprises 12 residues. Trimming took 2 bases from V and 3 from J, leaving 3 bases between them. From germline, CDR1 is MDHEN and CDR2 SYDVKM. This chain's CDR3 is CASSLLTDTQYF. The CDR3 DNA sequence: TGTGCCAGCAGTTTACTGACAGATACGCAGTATTTT.